The TCR beta chain described here comes from a study of shared clonotypes between healthy human individuals. As to this clone: What it binds is not known.

TCRdb keeps only in-frame clones here, not all; method: immunoSEQ multiplex PCR. The table shows about 2 million clones, with 85% to 95% occurring only once. General observations from the study: Relative to their counterparts shared across all four donors, non-shared clonotypes exhibited diminished generation probabilities. The study generally estimated greater richness for naive than memory subsets.

V was pared by 2 bases and J by 4 bases, with 7 bases of the junction left unmatched. Germline-derived CDR1 and CDR2 are LNHDA and SQIVND (reference sequence). The CDR3 has 15 residues. This TCR was recovered from a man in his late teens or twenties in good health. The sequenced sample was naive CD4+ T cells sorted from blood. The subset denotes: CD45RA+ positively selected. This chain connects TRBV19 to TRBJ1-2, with 7 bases matching TRBD1. This chain's CDR3 is CASSINQGGSYGYTF. The CDR3 region has the DNA TGTGCCAGTAGTATAAACCAAGGGGGCAGCTATGGCTACACCTTC.